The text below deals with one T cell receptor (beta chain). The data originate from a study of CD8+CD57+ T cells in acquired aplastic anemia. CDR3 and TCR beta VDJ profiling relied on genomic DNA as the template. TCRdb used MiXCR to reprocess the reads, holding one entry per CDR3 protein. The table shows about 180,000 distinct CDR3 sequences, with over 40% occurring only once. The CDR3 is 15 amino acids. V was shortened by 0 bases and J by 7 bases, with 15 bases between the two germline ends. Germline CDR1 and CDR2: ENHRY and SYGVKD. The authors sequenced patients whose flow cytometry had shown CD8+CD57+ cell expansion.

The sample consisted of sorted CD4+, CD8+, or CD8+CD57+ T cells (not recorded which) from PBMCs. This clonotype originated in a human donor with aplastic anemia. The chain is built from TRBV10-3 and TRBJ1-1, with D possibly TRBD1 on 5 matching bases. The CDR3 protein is CAISESGGEIGEAFF. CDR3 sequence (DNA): TGTGCCATCAGTGAGTCGGGGGGGGAGATTGGTGAAGCTTTCTTT.